Listed below are T cell receptor beta chains from one sample, sequenced in a study of tumor-infiltrating lymphocytes in localized non-small cell lung cancer. Using immunoSEQ multiplex PCR, the repertoire was profiled, and TCRdb retains in-frame clones only, with some absent. The repertoire holds approximately 9,700 clones, with about 75% as singletons. Specimen: uninvolved lung tissue not adjacent to the tumor. These receptors were collected from a human donor with non-small cell lung cancer. Both conserved end residues are part of each CDR3. The D gene is left open where the match is weak. For some rows the clone size is stated as once, few or many, or as a class when expanded; others skip it.

V gene	J gene	D gene	CDR3 length	clone size	CDR3 DNA	CDR3 protein
TRBV7-2	TRBJ2-3	TRBD2	17	.	TGTGCCAGCAGCCCCCGGACTAGCGGGGGGATCACAGATACGCAGTATTTT	CASSPRTSGGITDTQYF
TRBV30	TRBJ1-3	TRBD1	17	.	TGTGCCTGGAGATTTGCGGGACAGGTTATCTCTGGAAACACCATATATTTT	CAWRFAGQVISGNTIYF
TRBV10-3	TRBJ1-2	.	17	.	TGTGCCATCAGTGAGAGGGCAGGAGCCTACTCTAACTATGGCTACACCTTC	CAISERAGAYSNYGYTF
TRBV19	TRBJ2-7	TRBD1	16	.	TGTGCCAGTAGTTCACCGCTCGGGACAGGGTCCTACGAGCAGTACTTC	CASSSPLGTGSYEQYF
TRBV27	TRBJ2-7	.	13	.	TGTGCCAGCAGGAATACGCACCCCTACGAGCAGTACTTC	CASRNTHPYEQYF
TRBV27	TRBJ2-5	TRBD2	15	few	TGTGCCAGCAGCGGACTAGCGGGAGGGGAAGAGACCCAGTACTTC	CASSGLAGGEETQYF
TRBV5-1	TRBJ2-7	TRBD1	18	.	TGCGCCAGCAGCCCAAATTCACCGGGACAGGACAGATTCTACGAGCAGTACTTC	CASSPNSPGQDRFYEQYF
TRBV29-1	TRBJ2-1	TRBD2	16	large	TGCAGCGTTGGACGGTGGGGTAGCGGGAGCAACAATGAGCAGTTCTTC	CSVGRWGSGSNNEQFF
TRBV5-1	TRBJ2-6	TRBD1	18	once	TGCGCCAGCAGCTTGACGGGACAGGGGGCTTCTGGGGCCAACGTCCTGACTTTC	CASSLTGQGASGANVLTF
TRBV11-2	TRBJ2-1	TRBD2	17	.	TGTGCCAGCAGCTCCAGCGGGACCCTCTTCTCCTACAATGAGCAGTTCTTC	CASSSSGTLFSYNEQFF
TRBV14	TRBJ2-7	.	13	.	TGTGCCAGCAGCCACGACAGGTCCTACGAGCAGTACTTC	CASSHDRSYEQYF
TRBV29-1	TRBJ1-1	TRBD1	14	.	TGCAGCGCTGGGACAGGGGGCATGAACACTGAAGCTTTCTTT	CSAGTGGMNTEAFF
TRBV28	TRBJ1-5	.	18	.	TGTGCCAGCAGTCGGTCGGCGGTGAGGGAGGTCTTTAATCAGCCCCAGCATTTT	CASSRSAVREVFNQPQHF
TRBV7-7	TRBJ2-3	TRBD1	15	.	TGTGCTAGCAGCTCAGGACAGGGCCCCACAGATACGCAGTATTTT	CASSSGQGPTDTQYF
TRBV19	TRBJ2-3	.	13	.	TGTGCCAGTAGCATCGGATTCACAGATACGCAGTATTTT	CASSIGFTDTQYF
TRBV4-3	TRBJ1-2	.	18	.	TGCGCCAGCAGCCTTACCGCCGCAGCCGGGGGCGATTGGGATGGCTACACCTTC	CASSLTAAAGGDWDGYTF
TRBV28	TRBJ1-5	.	14	.	TGTGCCAGCAGTTTAGACCAAAGCAATCAGCCCCAGCATTTT	CASSLDQSNQPQHF
TRBV29-1	TRBJ2-1	TRBD2	14	.	TGCAGCGTTGAGGCAAACCGGGGGGGGAATGAGCAGTTCTTC	CSVEANRGGNEQFF
TRBV5-8	TRBJ1-4	TRBD1	15	once	TGTGCCAGCAGCGGCGCAGGGGGAGAGCGAGAAAAACTGTTTTTT	CASSGAGGEREKLFF
TRBV9	TRBJ2-2	.	15	.	TGTGCCAGCAGCTCCGGCCCCAGACCCACCGGGGAGCTGTTTTTT	CASSSGPRPTGELFF
TRBV28	TRBJ2-2	TRBD2	15	.	TGTGCCAGCAGTTTAGGGACTAGAACGGTCGGGGAGCTGTTTTTT	CASSLGTRTVGELFF
TRBV11-1	TRBJ2-1	.	15	.	TGTGCCAGCAGCTTATATCCGGACACCTACAATGAGCAGTTCTTC	CASSLYPDTYNEQFF
TRBV7-6	TRBJ2-1	.	15	.	TGTGCCAGCAGCTATTTAGTGGGTGGGGACAATGAGCAGTTCTTC	CASSYLVGGDNEQFF
TRBV7-6	TRBJ2-5	TRBD1	16	.	TGTGCCAGCAGCTTATCCCCTTGGACAGGGCAAGAGACCCAGTACTTC	CASSLSPWTGQETQYF
TRBV2	TRBJ2-5	TRBD2	14	few	TGTGCCAGCACTAAGACTAGCTCACAAGAGACCCAGTACTTC	CASTKTSSQETQYF
TRBV19	TRBJ2-7	.	16	few	TGTGCCAGCAGTATTTCGGGGGGCTCCCCCTCCTACGAGCAGTACTTC	CASSISGGSPSYEQYF
TRBV5-4	TRBJ1-2	.	16	.	TGTGCCAGCACCTCCCCCGGTACGGGAGGGGACTATGGCTACACCTTC	CASTSPGTGGDYGYTF
TRBV29-1	TRBJ2-1	.	14	.	TGCAGCGTTGTGGTGGACCCTAAGTACAATGAGCAGTTCTTC	CSVVVDPKYNEQFF
TRBV9	TRBJ1-2	TRBD1	15	.	TGTGCCAGCAGCAACCGCGGGACAGGGGAATATGGCTACACCTTC	CASSNRGTGEYGYTF
TRBV2	TRBJ1-2	.	14	once	TGTGCCAGCAGGGAAAACCTCCCCCCTTATGGCTACACCTTC	CASRENLPPYGYTF
TRBV18	TRBJ2-6	.	18	.	TGTGCCAGCTCACGGACATCGGACTTACAAAGTCGGGCCAACGTCCTGACTTTC	CASSRTSDLQSRANVLTF
TRBV7-6	TRBJ2-1	TRBD1	13	once	TGTGCCAGCAGCCGCGACAGGGTCGGTGAGCAGTTCTTC	CASSRDRVGEQFF
TRBV28	TRBJ1-2	.	16	.	TGTGCCAGCAGTCCTAATTACCGGGGGGGTTGGGTTGGCTACACCTTC	CASSPNYRGGWVGYTF
TRBV6-6	TRBJ1-1	.	15	.	TGTGCCAGCAGTTACGTTCGACACCCGAACACTGAAGCTTTCTTT	CASSYVRHPNTEAFF
TRBV5-1	TRBJ1-1	TRBD1	14	.	TGCGCCAGCAGCTTGTGGGACAGAGAGCGTGAAGCTTTCTTT	CASSLWDREREAFF
TRBV28	TRBJ2-4	TRBD2	14	.	TGTGCCACATGGGGGGGTCCAGCCAAAAACATTCAGTACTTC	CATWGGPAKNIQYF
TRBV7-2	TRBJ2-7	.	17	.	TGTGCCAGCAGCTCAAGATGGGGGGACGTAGACTCCTACGAGCAGTACTTC	CASSSRWGDVDSYEQYF
TRBV2	TRBJ1-4	.	13	.	TGTGCCAGCAGTCCGCTGAATGGAGAAAAACTGTTTTTT	CASSPLNGEKLFF
TRBV28	TRBJ1-5	.	15	.	TGTGCCAGCAGTTTATGGGAGGGGTACAATCAGCCCCAGCATTTT	CASSLWEGYNQPQHF
TRBV29-1	TRBJ1-1	.	11	.	TGCAGCGCCGAGGCCGGCCAGAGGACTTCCTTT	CSAEAGQRTSF
TRBV2	TRBJ2-7	TRBD1	16	.	TGTGCCAGCACCTCCGACCGGACAGGGGGCTCCTACGAGCAGTACTTC	CASTSDRTGGSYEQYF
TRBV19	TRBJ2-5	.	16	few	TGTGCCAGTAGTATGGAGACGATGGGTGGACCAGGGGCCCAGTACTTC	CASSMETMGGPGAQYF
TRBV28	TRBJ1-2	TRBD1	14	.	TGTGCCAGCAGTGCCCTGACAGGGACCTATGGCTACACCTTC	CASSALTGTYGYTF
TRBV7-8	TRBJ2-1	.	16	.	TGTGCCAGCAGCTACATGAGAACAGGGACGGGCAATGAGCAGTTCTTC	CASSYMRTGTGNEQFF
TRBV2	TRBJ2-1	TRBD1	14	.	TGTGCCAGCACCGAACAGGGGGCCTACAATGAGCAGTTCTTC	CASTEQGAYNEQFF